Following are 17 T cell receptor beta chains from one sample sequenced in a study of siplizumab effects on memory and regulatory T cells. Repertoires were generated with immunoSEQ multiplex PCR, while TCRdb's copy carries only in-frame clones and drops some. The sample contains just over 40,000 clones, about 90% of which appear only once. Specimen: naive CD4+ T cells sorted from blood. Every receptor here comes from a human donor in good health.

V gene TRBV6-7 combines with J gene TRBJ2-5; 8 positions match TRBD2. TRBV6-7 is known as an ORF, though its function is uncertain. V was clipped by 7 bases and J by 1 base; unmatched bases: 17. There are 18 residues in the CDR3. CDR3: CASTQPIAETSAQETQYF. CDR3 nucleotide sequence: TGTGCCAGCACCCAACCCATAGCCGAGACTAGCGCCCAAGAGACCCAGTACTTC.

The chain is built from TRBV4-1 and TRBJ2-7; D is undetermined. The germline V gene encodes CDR1 MGHRA and CDR2 YSYEKL. The CDR3 covers 12 residues. Trimming cost V 0 bases and J 3 bases, with 3 bases left between them. The CDR3 DNA reads as TGCGCCAGCAGCCAAGACGGCTACGAGCAGTACTTC. Amino acid sequence: CASSQDGYEQYF.

The chain joins TRBV4-1 to TRBJ2-3; TRBD2 agrees at 14 bases. The junction had 14 bases not matched to a gene; V was cut back by 6 bases and J by 0 bases. Germline loops: CDR1 MGHRA, CDR2 YSYEKL. This CDR3 has 20 amino acids. CDR3 in DNA: TGCGCCAGCAGTCCGGCCCTGACTAGCGGGGGGGCCGAGAGCACAGATACGCAGTATTTT. It encodes CASSPALTSGGAESTDTQYF.

This chain uses TRBV5-1 with TRBJ2-1; D remains unclear. Germline-derived CDR1 and CDR2 are SGHRS and YFSETQ. V was pared by 2 bases and J by 10 bases, with 13 bases between. This CDR3 spans 13 amino acids. The DNA for the CDR3 is TGCGCCAGCAGCTTAAAGAACGTCCGCGAGCAGTTCTTC. Translation: CASSLKNVREQFF.

The chain uses TRBV5-1 and TRBJ2-7; 9 bases map to TRBD1. V was pared by 0 bases and J by 4 bases, with 5 bases of the junction left unmatched. The germline V gene encodes CDR1 SGHRS and CDR2 YFSETQ. CDR3 length: 15 residues. The CDR3 is CASSLVGDRAYEQYF. CDR3 nucleotides: TGCGCCAGCAGCTTGGTCGGGGACAGGGCGTACGAGCAGTACTTC.

The chain links TRBV11-3 to TRBJ2-7; tentatively, D is TRBD1 or TRBD2 (6 bases each). The CDR3 runs 16 residues. Trimming pared 5 bases from V and 1 base from J, leaving 18 bases between. Germline CDR1 and CDR2: SGHNT and YENEEA. The CDR3 nucleotides are TGTGCCAGCAGCCGGGGGCCGGGGACGGTTTCCTACGAGCAGTACTTC. This encodes CASSRGPGTVSYEQYF.

This sequence joins TRBV6-4 and TRBJ2-3, with no clear D. Germline CDR1 is MRHNA and CDR2 is SNTAGT. Trimming took 3 bases from V and 8 from J, leaving 15 bases between them. This CDR3 contains 14 residues. CDR3: CASSESLGGSTQYF. CDR3 DNA: TGTGCCAGCAGTGAGTCTCTAGGTGGATCTACGCAGTATTTT.

The gene calls are TRBV6-5 and TRBJ2-7; 10 bases align to TRBD1. Germline assignment: CDR1 MNHEY and CDR2 SVGAGI. J gave up 3 bases and V 3 bases, and 2 bases lay outside the gene matches. The CDR3 is 14 amino acids. The CDR3 sequence is CASSYGQGVYEQYF. CDR3 bases: TGTGCCAGCAGTTATGGACAGGGGGTCTACGAGCAGTACTTC.

The gene calls are TRBV11-2 and TRBJ1-1, with D perhaps TRBD1 (5 bases). CDR1 and CDR2 (germline): SGHAT, FQNNGV. Trimming shortened V by 6 bases and J by 13 bases, and 21 bases separated the two germline ends. The CDR3 runs 13 residues. This CDR3 reads CASRGTAETIGFF. The CDR3 DNA sequence: TGTGCCAGCAGGGGGACGGCGGAAACAATTGGTTTCTTT.

The chain is built from TRBV19 and TRBJ1-5; D is undetermined. Trimming stripped 6 bases from V and 5 bases from J, with 11 bases between. The length of the CDR3 is 13 residues. Germline CDR1 is LNHDA and CDR2 is SQIVND (reference sequence). This chain's CDR3 is CASRRNPYQPQHF. The CDR3 DNA is TGTGCCAGTAGGAGGAATCCATATCAGCCCCAGCATTTT.

The chain links TRBV20-1 to TRBJ2-1; no clear D gene. The CDR3 runs to 11 residues. Trimming pared 3 bases from V and 8 bases from J, leaving 8 bases between. Germline V CDR1 and CDR2: DFQATT, SNEGSKA (reference sequence). The CDR3 DNA reads TGCAGTGCTAGCGGGTATGATGAGCAGTTCTTC. Protein product: CSASGYDEQFF.

Comment on this clone: Its ends do not fully match the called genes, so a read error is possible. This chain uses TRBV7-7 with TRBJ2-5; D unresolved. Germline CDR1 is SSHAT and CDR2 is FNYEAQ (reference sequence). The CDR3 sequence is 13 residues long. The CDR3 region is CASSPQTWETQYF. CDR3 nucleotides: TGTGCTAGCAGCCCCCAAACCTGGGAGACCCAGTACTTC.

In DNA, the CDR3 is TGTGCCAGCAGCGCCCTTCGCGGCCGGGACCCGAACACTGAAGCTTTCTTT. It specifies CASSALRGRDPNTEAFF. V usage is TRBV7-9 and J usage is TRBJ1-1, with a possible D match to TRBD1 (5 bases). Trimming removed 5 bases from V and 1 base from J, with 20 bases in between. Germline CDR1 SEHNR, CDR2 FQNEAQ (reference sequence). The CDR3 has 17 residues.

The chain has TRBV14 and TRBJ1-2, with 7 bases matching TRBD1. Trimming took 3 bases from V and 8 from J; bases not matched to a gene: 15. Germline assignment: CDR1 SGHDN and CDR2 FVKESK. This CDR3 has 16 amino acids. The CDR3 sequence is CASSHVPGQSFEGYTF. In DNA form, the CDR3 reads TGTGCCAGCAGCCACGTTCCGGGACAGAGCTTCGAAGGCTACACCTTC.

Worth noting for this clone: The sample carries other DNA sequences with the same CDR3. V gene TRBV5-1 combines with J gene TRBJ2-5, with unresolved D. V shed 0 bases and J shed 4 bases, with 7 bases lying between them. This CDR3 is 13 amino acids long. CDR1 and CDR2 (germline): SGHRS, YFSETQ. CDR3 coding DNA: TGCGCCAGCAGCTTGGGACGGTTAGAGACCCAGTACTTC. It codes for CASSLGRLETQYF. Full variable domain (missing parts from reference TRBV5-1 and TRBJ2-5): KAGVTQTPRYLIKTRGQQVTLSCSPISGHRSVSWYQQTPGQGLQFLFEYFSETQRNKGNFPGRFSGRQFSNSRSEMNVSTLELGDSALYLCASSLGRLETQYFGPGTRLLVL.

V usage is TRBV6-6 and J usage is TRBJ1-3; TRBD1 aligns across 7 bases. The V segment lost 2 bases and the J segment 4 bases; nucleotides outside the gene matches: 8. Germline lookup yields CDR1 MNHNY and CDR2 SVGAGI (reference sequence). The CDR3 sequence is 16 residues long. The chain's CDR3 is CASSYTSTGYGNTIYF. The CDR3 region has the DNA TGTGCCAGCAGTTACACTTCGACAGGGTACGGAAACACCATATATTTT.

The chain carries TRBV5-4 and TRBJ2-1; TRBD1 aligns across 7 bases. Germline values: CDR1 SGHNT, CDR2 YYREEE (reference sequence). This CDR3 comprises 15 residues. V shed 4 bases, J shed 0 bases, and the junction held 4 bases outside the gene matches. CDR3 DNA sequence: TGTGCCAGCAGCCCAGGGGGTGGCTCCTACAATGAGCAGTTCTTC. It encodes CASSPGGGSYNEQFF.